These T cell receptor beta chains were read from a single sample in a study of CD8 T cells in Susac syndrome. TCRdb re-derived calls from the immunoSEQ multiplex PCR reads in MiXCR, one entry per CDR3 protein. The sample lists some 300,000 distinct CDR3 sequences, roughly 85% occurring once. The sample was CD8+ T cells from PBMCs. The source of these receptors is a human donor with multiple sclerosis. Each CDR3 is given with its conserved first and last residue. D genes are given only for firm matches. Where a row states a size, it is once, few, many or the class of an expanded clone; other rows omit it.

>.|TRBJ1-5|.|TRBV28
TGTGCCAGCAGTCCCCGCGGGGGGTTACAGCCCCAGCATTTT
CASSPRGGLQPQHF
>TRBD2|TRBJ2-7|.|TRBV30
TGTGCTTGGGGCGGGGGGGGGTCACCCTACGAGCAGTACTTC
CAWGGGGSPYEQYF
>TRBD1|TRBJ2-1|.|TRBV12-3/TRBV12-4
TGTGCCAGCAGTGACCGGGACAGGGGTTACAATGAGCAGTTCTTC
CASSDRDRGYNEQFF
>TRBD2|TRBJ2-1|.|TRBV5-5
TGTGCCAGCAGCTTGGCCGGACTAGCGGGAGATAATGAGCAGTTCTTC
CASSLAGLAGDNEQFF
>.|TRBJ1-1|.|TRBV4-3
TGCGCCAGCAGCCACACCCGGGTCCTCGGATCTAACACTGAAGCTTTCTTT
CASSHTRVLGSNTEAFF
>TRBD2|TRBJ2-6|.|TRBV28
TGTGCCAGCAAGGTTAGCGGGGCCTCTGGGGCCAACGTCCTGACTTTC
CASKVSGASGANVLTF
>TRBD1|TRBJ2-2|once|TRBV28
TGTGCCAGCAGGAATTTCTTTACTATGACAGGGGCGAACACCGGGGAGCTGTTTTTT
CASRNFFTMTGANTGELFF
>TRBD2|TRBJ2-1|few|TRBV27
TGTGCCAGCACCCCGGTAGCGGGAGGCTCCTACAATGAGCAGTTCTTC
CASTPVAGGSYNEQFF
>.|TRBJ2-1|.|TRBV4-2
TGTGCCAGCAGCCAAGCAGTCGATGAGCAGTTCTTC
CASSQAVDEQFF
>.|TRBJ1-2|.|TRBV14
TGTGCCAGCAGCCAAGATTGGGCGGACACCCATTACCTCTATGGCTACACCTTC
CASSQDWADTHYLYGYTF
>.|TRBJ1-1|.|TRBV19
TGTGCCAGTACCCCCTGGACAGACACGAACACTGAAGCTTTCTTT
CASTPWTDTNTEAFF
>.|TRBJ2-7|.|TRBV13
TGTGCCAGCAGCGTCAGTCTTGGACTCCGTGCCTACGAGCAGTACTTC
CASSVSLGLRAYEQYF
>.|TRBJ2-7|.|TRBV28
TGTGCCAGCAGTTTACTCGAAAGTGGAATCTACGAGCAGTACTTC
CASSLLESGIYEQYF
>.|TRBJ1-2|.|TRBV25-1
TGTGCCAGCACCACAGGGTCGAGGGGCTACACCTTC
CASTTGSRGYTF
>TRBD1|TRBJ2-5|.|TRBV15
TGTGCCACCAGCAGAGTAGGGATGGACAGGGAAGAGACCCAGTACTTC
CATSRVGMDREETQYF
>.|TRBJ1-1|.|TRBV28
TGTGCCAGCAGCCTACCCGGTGGGGGATACACTGAAGCTTTCTTT
CASSLPGGGYTEAFF